A selection of T cell receptor beta chains follows, all from one sample in a study of vaccination and CD4 T cells after COVID-19. These TCRs are of unknown antigen specificity. One entry per CDR3 protein results from TCRdb running MiXCR on the PCR reads. Here the sample spans about 6,800 distinct CDR3 sequences, over 25% being singletons. The sample in question was CD4+ T cells from blood, cultured in vitro, obtained after SARS-CoV-2 vaccination. These receptors originate from a human donor who had recovered from COVID-19. The CDR3 runs from the conserved cysteine through the conserved F or W. The order of the fields is D gene, V gene, clone size, J gene, CDR3 DNA, CDR3 protein. D genes are given only for firm matches. Some rows mark clone size as missing; the rest say once, few, many or name a class of expanded clone.

>NA|TRBV28|NA|TRBJ1-1
TGTGCCAGCAGTTTCCGTGGGGGCAGGAACACTGAAGCTTTCTTT
CASSFRGGRNTEAFF
>NA|TRBV20-1|few|TRBJ2-7
TGCAGTGCTAGAGGATTCTACGAGCAGTACTTC
CSARGFYEQYF
>NA|TRBV14|few|TRBJ1-2
TGTGCCAGCAGCCAAGGGGGTAACTATGGCTACACCTTC
CASSQGGNYGYTF
>NA|TRBV28|NA|TRBJ2-7
TGTGCCAGCAGCATCCCAAAGGGCGAGCAGTACTTC
CASSIPKGEQYF
>NA|TRBV7-6|medium-sized|TRBJ2-1
TGTGCCAGCAGCTCCACCGGGGGGCTATACAATGAGCAGTTCTTC
CASSSTGGLYNEQFF
>TRBD2|TRBV20-1|NA|TRBJ2-1
TGCAGTGCTCGTAGCGGGGGCCTTTCCTACAATGAGCAGTTCTTC
CSARSGGLSYNEQFF
>NA|TRBV5-4|few|TRBJ1-6
TGTGCCAGCAGCTTGGAGCGGGATAATTCACCCCTCCACTTT
CASSLERDNSPLHF
>NA|TRBV7-6|medium-sized|TRBJ1-6
TGTGCCAGCAGTACGGTGAATTCACCCCTCCACTTT
CASSTVNSPLHF
>NA|TRBV27|NA|TRBJ1-6
TGTGCCAGCAGTTCCCTAGTGAGGGGCTCCTATAATTCACCCCTCCACTTT
CASSSLVRGSYNSPLHF
>TRBD1|TRBV7-3|large|TRBJ2-5
TGTGCCAGCAGCTGGACAGGTCAAGAGACCCAGTACTTC
CASSWTGQETQYF
>TRBD1|TRBV27|medium-sized|TRBJ2-3
TGTGCCAGCAGCCGGCGGACAGGGTCTAGCACAGATACGCAGTATTTT
CASSRRTGSSTDTQYF
>TRBD2|TRBV7-2|few|TRBJ2-5
TGTGCCAGCAGCGACGGACTAGCGAAAGAGACCCAGTACTTC
CASSDGLAKETQYF
>NA|TRBV20-1|NA|TRBJ1-1
TGCAGTGCTCTAGCCAGGTTGACTAACACTGAAGCTTTCTTT
CSALARLTNTEAFF
>NA|TRBV28|few|TRBJ1-1
TGTGCCACTAGGACAGCCAACATGAACACTGAAGCTTTCTTT
CATRTANMNTEAFF
>NA|TRBV20-1|few|TRBJ1-2
TGCAGTGCTCTGTCTTCTAACTATGGCTACACCTTC
CSALSSNYGYTF
>NA|TRBV3-1|NA|TRBJ1-1
TGTGCCAGCAGCCAAGTTCCCGCGGAGGACACTGAAGCTTTCTTT
CASSQVPAEDTEAFF
>NA|TRBV7-9|medium-sized|TRBJ2-5
TGTGCCAGCAGCCCTGCGGGGGAGACCCAGTACTTC
CASSPAGETQYF
>NA|TRBV7-6|few|TRBJ2-1
TGTGCCAGCAGCTTATACGCGGACAATGAGCAGTTCTTC
CASSLYADNEQFF
>NA|TRBV29-1|NA|TRBJ2-5
TGCAGCGTTGTAAAGGGGGTGGCCCTCCAAGAGACCCAGTACTTC
CSVVKGVALQETQYF
>NA|TRBV11-2|NA|TRBJ2-7
TGTGCCAGCAGCTTAGAGGGCCTTTGGAGCTACGAGCAGTACTTC
CASSLEGLWSYEQYF
>NA|TRBV10-3|NA|TRBJ2-7
TGTGCCATCAGTGAGCCGGGCGGACAGTCCTACGAGCAGTACTTC
CAISEPGGQSYEQYF
>NA|TRBV4-1|NA|TRBJ2-3
TGCGCCAGCAGCCAAGGTACGGACTATAGCACAGATACGCAGTATTTT
CASSQGTDYSTDTQYF
>TRBD2|TRBV4-1|NA|TRBJ2-4
TGCGCCAGCAGCCAAGGTTCGGCGGGGGGGTACGGGAACATTCAGTACTTC
CASSQGSAGGYGNIQYF
>TRBD2|TRBV6-1|few|TRBJ2-7
TGTGCCAGCAGCCCGTCCCTAGCGGGACAAAGCGAGCAGTACTTC
CASSPSLAGQSEQYF
>NA|TRBV7-6|NA|TRBJ1-6
TGTGCCAGCAGCTTAGCAGGACAGAATAATTCACCCCTCCACTTT
CASSLAGQNNSPLHF
>TRBD1|TRBV24-1|few|TRBJ1-2
TGTGCCACCAGTGATCCGGGATCAAAACAGGGGCGCGGCTACACCTTC
CATSDPGSKQGRGYTF
>TRBD2|TRBV29-1|NA|TRBJ2-5
TGCAGCGTTGAAGCTCCGGGGGGGGGATCGGAGACCCAGTACTTC
CSVEAPGGGSETQYF
>TRBD1|TRBV7-6|medium-sized|TRBJ2-1
TGTGCCAGCAGCGCCCGGACAGGGCCCTACAATGAGCAGTTCTTC
CASSARTGPYNEQFF
>NA|TRBV28|NA|TRBJ1-2
TGTGCCAGTTCAGGAGGGGGGTTATATGGCTACACCTTC
CASSGGGLYGYTF
>TRBD1|TRBV20-1|medium-sized|TRBJ2-5
TGCAGTGCCCTCCGACAGGGGGCATCGGAGACCCAGTACTTC
CSALRQGASETQYF
>NA|TRBV6-2/TRBV6-3|NA|TRBJ2-1
TGTGCCAGCAGTTACGGACAGCCGGCCAATGAGCAGTTCTTC
CASSYGQPANEQFF
>TRBD1|TRBV11-1|once|TRBJ2-5
TGTGCCAGCAGCTCGACAGGGCCCGAAGAGACCCAGTACTTC
CASSSTGPEETQYF
>NA|TRBV20-1|few|TRBJ2-7
TGCAGTCCAGGCGCAGGGGCCAGATACGAGCAGTACTTC
CSPGAGARYEQYF
>NA|TRBV21-1|NA|TRBJ2-7
TGTGCCAGCGGCAAAGCAGGTCCGGACAGGGTTATTGTGCAGTACTTC
CASGKAGPDRVIVQYF
>NA|TRBV5-6|NA|TRBJ2-7
TGTGCCAGCAGCTTGGGAGGGTCCGAGCAGTACTTC
CASSLGGSEQYF
>TRBD1|TRBV2|once|TRBJ1-5
TGTGCCAGCACCCTGGGACAGGGCCACCAGCCCCAGCATTTT
CASTLGQGHQPQHF
>NA|TRBV25-1|few|TRBJ1-5
TGTGCCAGCAGTGAGGGGACGGTTAGCAATCAGCCCCAGCATTTT
CASSEGTVSNQPQHF